A selection of T cell receptor beta chains follows, all from one sample in a study of T cell responses to AZD1222 COVID-19 vaccine. Sequencing was performed with immunoSEQ multiplex PCR; in TCRdb, only in-frame clones are kept and a portion is missing. Altogether some 150,000 clones are present, 80% to 95% being singletons, with the ten largest covering under 3.5%. The sequenced sample was peripheral blood, obtained 28 days after the second AZD1222 dose. The source of these receptors is an adult who received the AZD1222 COVID-19 vaccine. Each CDR3 is given with its conserved first and last residue. The D gene is left open where the match is weak. The listing skips clone size in some rows; elsewhere it reads once, few, many or a size class.

j_call: TRBJ2-2
d_call: .
v_call: TRBV19
clone_size: .
cdr3_nt: TGTGCCAGTAGCCCAGACACCTCGAACACCGGGGAGCTGTTTTTT
cdr3_aa: CASSPDTSNTGELFF

j_call: TRBJ2-3
d_call: .
v_call: TRBV10-3
clone_size: .
cdr3_nt: TGTGCCATCAGTGAGAAACAGGGACCCACAGATACGCAGTATTTT
cdr3_aa: CAISEKQGPTDTQYF

j_call: TRBJ2-7
d_call: .
v_call: TRBV5-6
clone_size: .
cdr3_nt: TGTGCCAGCAGTCGTCGGGGGAACGAGCAGTACTTC
cdr3_aa: CASSRRGNEQYF

j_call: TRBJ1-2
d_call: .
v_call: TRBV29-1
clone_size: .
cdr3_nt: TGCAGCGTTGAAGAGACAGGCTATGGCTACACCTTC
cdr3_aa: CSVEETGYGYTF

j_call: TRBJ2-7
d_call: TRBD1
v_call: TRBV13
clone_size: .
cdr3_nt: TGTGCCAGCAGCCTGACCTCCGGGACAGGGGTCATCTACGAGCAGTACTTC
cdr3_aa: CASSLTSGTGVIYEQYF

j_call: TRBJ2-1
d_call: TRBD1
v_call: TRBV5-1
clone_size: .
cdr3_nt: TGCGCCAGCAGCTTGGGATTGGGTCGGACAGGGGTTTCGTACAATGAGCAGTTCTTC
cdr3_aa: CASSLGLGRTGVSYNEQFF

j_call: TRBJ1-2
d_call: TRBD1
v_call: TRBV27
clone_size: .
cdr3_nt: TGTGCCAGCAGTTTTATGGGGACAGGGGGCCCCTATGGCTACACCTTC
cdr3_aa: CASSFMGTGGPYGYTF

j_call: TRBJ2-2
d_call: .
v_call: TRBV11-2
clone_size: .
cdr3_nt: TGTGCCAGCAGCTTTATTGCGGGCGCGAACACCGGGGAGCTGTTTTTT
cdr3_aa: CASSFIAGANTGELFF

j_call: TRBJ1-1
d_call: .
v_call: TRBV18
clone_size: once
cdr3_nt: TGTGCCAGCTCACCCCAGAGCGACTTAAGGGGTACTGAAGCTTTCTTT
cdr3_aa: CASSPQSDLRGTEAFF

j_call: TRBJ1-5
d_call: TRBD1
v_call: TRBV6-5
clone_size: .
cdr3_nt: TGTGCCAGCGGCCAACAGGGGAAGAGCAATCAGCCCCAGCATTTT
cdr3_aa: CASGQQGKSNQPQHF

j_call: TRBJ1-1
d_call: .
v_call: TRBV6-2/TRBV6-3
clone_size: .
cdr3_nt: TGTGCCAGCAGTCCACAGGGGAACACTGAAGCTTTCTTT
cdr3_aa: CASSPQGNTEAFF

j_call: TRBJ1-1
d_call: .
v_call: TRBV5-1
clone_size: .
cdr3_nt: TGCGCCAGCAGCTTGAACGTCCGGCTGGGGAACACTGAAGCTTTCTTT
cdr3_aa: CASSLNVRLGNTEAFF

j_call: TRBJ2-5
d_call: .
v_call: TRBV5-4
clone_size: .
cdr3_nt: TGTGCCAGCAGCCCCGTTGGGGCTAGCCAACGGGAGACCCAGTACTTC
cdr3_aa: CASSPVGASQRETQYF

j_call: TRBJ1-2
d_call: .
v_call: TRBV27
clone_size: once
cdr3_nt: TGTGCCAGCAGTTCGCAGATTAACTATGGCTACACCTTC
cdr3_aa: CASSSQINYGYTF

j_call: TRBJ2-7
d_call: .
v_call: TRBV27
clone_size: .
cdr3_nt: TGTGCCAGCAGTTTGACTCCGGGGGCGGGCAACGAGCAGTACTTC
cdr3_aa: CASSLTPGAGNEQYF

j_call: TRBJ2-7
d_call: .
v_call: TRBV15
clone_size: once
cdr3_nt: TGTGCCACCAGCAGAGGGATCGGCAACGAGCAGTACTTC
cdr3_aa: CATSRGIGNEQYF

j_call: TRBJ2-1
d_call: TRBD1
v_call: TRBV5-1
clone_size: .
cdr3_nt: TGCGCCAGCAGCTTAGGACAGGGCGCCCACAATGAGCAGTTCTTC
cdr3_aa: CASSLGQGAHNEQFF

j_call: TRBJ1-5
d_call: TRBD1
v_call: TRBV27
clone_size: .
cdr3_nt: TGTGCCAGCAGGAGGGGACAGTCTAGCAATCAGCCCCAGCATTTT
cdr3_aa: CASRRGQSSNQPQHF

j_call: TRBJ2-3
d_call: TRBD2
v_call: TRBV5-1
clone_size: .
cdr3_nt: TGCGCCAGCAGCTTGGCTAGCGGGGTCACAGATACGCAGTATTTT
cdr3_aa: CASSLASGVTDTQYF

j_call: TRBJ2-5
d_call: .
v_call: TRBV5-4
clone_size: few
cdr3_nt: TGTGCCAGCAGCTTGGTAGGAGAGACCCAGTACTTC
cdr3_aa: CASSLVGETQYF

j_call: TRBJ1-1
d_call: .
v_call: TRBV10-2
clone_size: .
cdr3_nt: TGCGCCAGCACAGGACTCACCACTGAAGCTTTCTTT
cdr3_aa: CASTGLTTEAFF

j_call: TRBJ1-3
d_call: .
v_call: TRBV30
clone_size: .
cdr3_nt: TGTGCCTGGAGGAGGACTGGAAACACCATATATTTT
cdr3_aa: CAWRRTGNTIYF